This T cell receptor beta chain was identified during a study of response to subunit inactivated influenza vaccine listed by TCRdb under 2018. Notes on the research overall: Deep quantitative profiling of the T cell receptor repertoire was used in the study to follow responses to a trivalent subunit inactivated influenza vaccine.

The library relied on RT-PCR. The instrument given in TCRdb is Illumina HiSeq 2500. TCRdb's own reprocessing of the public reads used fastp at Q25 and MiXCR and kept productive beta chains. Rows with a matching CDR3 protein are joined into one entry that keeps the most common DNA and genes. A total of some 570,000 distinct CDR3 sequences appear in this sample, about 11% of them only once. The top ten clonotypes cover 8% to 13% of the sample. With regard to this clonotype: Its antigen specificity is not known. Base qualities are missing; no much larger clone stands one base away.

Results the study describes overall, beyond this receptor: The authors suggested that each seasonal influenza vaccination may recruit only a limited number of new T cells.

CDR1 is given as DFQATT and CDR2 as SNEGSKA, both from the germline V gene (reference sequence). Trimming at the junction amounts to 5 bases on V and 4 bases on J, and the germline ends lie 11 bases apart. From cysteine to phenylalanine, the CDR3 is 12 amino acids long. Here the CDR3 DNA is all that survives: 36 bases in frame from base 1. This sample also belongs to another study, concerning T cells expressing NK-cell markers. The second study reports: 5'RACE template switching, by which a universal primer site and unique molecular identifiers were added, was used to make TCR beta cDNA libraries. In sorted CD3+CD56+NKG2C+, CD3+CD56+NKG2C- and CD3+CD56-NKG2C+ T-cell subsets from roughly 8 donors, TCR beta-chain repertoires were profiled. Among the eight sequenced donors, only one was HCMV-seronegative, while the other seven were HCMV-seropositive. To restrict sorting to alphabetaTCR-expressing T cells, an anti-gammadeltaTCR antibody was added in several experiments. In roughly six donors, the dominant CD3+CD56+NKG2C+ clonotypes were among the top 10 CD8+ clonotypes and accounted for about 1.0-7.5% of CD8+ T cells. Those dominant clonotypes were again the most abundant among CD3+CD56-NKG2C+ cells in a few donors, at about 25-65%. Whether the expanded NKG2C-expressing T cell clones were specific for HCMV antigens remained unclear. Randomly selected healthy volunteers, three men and five women, were used as the eight sequenced donors. A commercial ELISA kit detecting HCMV-specific IgG in serum was used to determine HCMV serostatus. Ficoll density gradient centrifugation was used to isolate peripheral blood mononuclear cells from blood. Bulk peripheral blood T-cell repertoires were additionally sequenced from unsorted PBMC for a handful of donors. Priming for cDNA synthesis came from the TCR beta constant segment, and two successive PCR amplification steps followed. Libraries were sequenced as 2 x 150 bp reads on Illumina HiSeq 2000/2500, MiSeq or NextSeq. MIGEC was used to demultiplex reads and group the reads by UMI, and MiTCR was used to assemble and quantify clonotypes. To exclude erroneous sequences, only TCR cDNA sequences supported by at least two reads were retained. Downstream repertoire analysis used the tcR package, and clonotypes were matched across fractions by CDR3 nucleotide sequence plus V segment. VDJmatch was used to annotate antigen specificity against VDJdb, with one amino acid substitution in CDR3 allowed.

This sequence was found in a man aged 50 or older who received an inactivated influenza vaccine. Donor details come from another sample of the same person, matched by shared clones. The source was PBMCs from blood, collected on the day of vaccination. In this chain, TRBV20-1 is recombined with TRBJ1-2; possibly the D gene is TRBD1, per 5 matching bases. The CDR3 region: CSAEGRAYGYTF. In nucleotide form, the sequence is TGCAGTGCTGAGGGGCGGGCCTATGGCTACACCTTC.